Shown below are 14 T cell receptor beta chains from a single sample sequenced in a study of cytomegalovirus exposure and HLA in healthy donors. PCR amplification relied on 60 Vbeta primers (plus 13 Jbeta primers). Here immunoSEQ multiplex PCR was the method, and the copy in TCRdb shows in-frame clones only, minus some. The repertoire has around 160,000 clones, over 80% of them found once; the top ten carry about 1.4%. The sequenced sample was PBMCs. These receptors were taken from a woman between 18 and 29 years old in good health and CMV-seronegative.

CDR3 nucleotide sequence: TGCGCCAGCAGCCAAGAGGGGAGAGGCAATTCACCCCTCCACTTT. Protein sequence: CASSQEGRGNSPLHF. This chain links TRBV4-1 with TRBJ1-6; no clear D. Germline values: CDR1 MGHRA, CDR2 YSYEKL. There are 15 residues in the CDR3. V shed 0 bases and J shed 7 bases, with 10 bases lying between them.

This clone has only a few counts. The CDR3 DNA reads TGTGCCTGGAGTCTACCGACGGACAGGAGCAATGAAAAACTGTTTTTT. Translation: CAWSLPTDRSNEKLFF. V and J are TRBV30 and TRBJ1-4, with TRBD1 matching 7 bases. Germline CDR1 reads GTSNPN; CDR2 reads SVGIG (reference sequence). The CDR3 runs 16 residues. V was pared by 2 bases and J by 5 bases, with 11 bases of the junction left unmatched.

This chain connects TRBV10-2 to TRBJ1-5, with 7 bases that match TRBD1. The CDR3 spans 18 residues. Germline V CDR1 and CDR2: WSHSY, SAAADI. V shed 5 bases, J shed 2 bases, and the junction held 15 bases outside the gene matches. The CDR3 loop is CASSLQGSLVRGNQPQHF. The CDR3 DNA reads TGCGCCAGCAGTTTACAGGGGTCCTTGGTTCGTGGCAATCAGCCCCAGCATTTT.

The V call is TRBV7-8, the J call TRBJ2-3, with TRBD2 identical over 7 bases. The germline CDR1 and CDR2 sequences are SGHVS and FQNEAQ. V lost 0 bases, J lost 3 bases, and 6 bases stayed unmatched. The CDR3 is 16 residues long. CDR3 region: CASSLAPGGGTDTQYF. The CDR3 nucleotides read TGTGCCAGCAGCTTAGCCCCGGGGGGTGGGACAGATACGCAGTATTTT. The full variable domain, rest sourced from reference TRBV7-8 and TRBJ2-3, is GAGVSQSPRYKVAKRGQDVALRCDPISGHVSLFWYQQALGQGPEFLTYFQNEAQLDKSGLPSDRFFAERPEGSVSTLKIQRTQQEDSAVYLCASSLAPGGGTDTQYFGPGTRLTVL.

The chain uses TRBV7-9 and TRBJ1-2; TRBD1 matches 7 bases. Per germline, CDR1 SEHNR and CDR2 FQNEAQ (reference sequence). This CDR3 comprises 16 residues. V lost 0 bases, J lost 6 bases, and 10 bases stayed unmatched. The CDR3 DNA sequence: TGTGCCAGCAGCTTAGCGGGATTAACCGACAGGGATGGCTACACCTTC. Translated, it gives CASSLAGLTDRDGYTF.

The rearrangement joins TRBV6-1 to TRBJ1-1; 10 positions agree with TRBD1. J was trimmed by 5 bases and V by 6 bases; bases with no gene match: 3. Germline V lookup: CDR1 MNHNS, CDR2 SASEGT. The CDR3 runs to 13 residues. The CDR3 spells CASRDRGGTEAFF. In nucleotides, the CDR3 is TGTGCCAGCAGGGACAGGGGGGGGACTGAAGCTTTCTTT.

The rearrangement links TRBV7-2 to TRBJ2-7, with 7 bases that match TRBD1. V was clipped by 1 base and J by 0 bases; unmatched bases: 9. Germline V gene lookup returns CDR1 SGHTA and CDR2 FQGNSA. The CDR3 extends over 17 amino acids. The chain's CDR3 is CASSLERLGQSSYEQYF. CDR3 bases: TGTGCCAGCAGCTTAGAGCGGCTGGGACAGAGCTCCTACGAGCAGTACTTC.

The gene calls are TRBV5-1 and TRBJ1-2; 7 positions agree with TRBD1. J gave up 6 bases and V 8 bases, and 16 bases lay outside the gene matches. This CDR3 is 15 amino acids long. The germline gives CDR1 SGHRS, CDR2 YFSETQ. The CDR3 protein is CASKPQTGKLDGYTF. The CDR3 bases are TGCGCCAGTAAACCTCAGACAGGGAAACTGGATGGCTACACCTTC.

V is TRBV30 and J is TRBJ2-1; a possible D gene is TRBD2 (6 bases). In germline, CDR1 is GTSNPN, CDR2 SVGIG (reference sequence). This CDR3 is built from 15 residues. The ends were cut back, 3 bases at V and 1 base at J, with 13 bases in the middle. The CDR3 spells CAWSGGRRSYNEQFF. Written as DNA, the CDR3 is TGTGCCTGGAGCGGGGGAAGGCGATCCTACAATGAGCAGTTCTTC.

This chain links TRBV5-4 with TRBJ2-2; 7 positions match TRBD2. The V gene's germline CDR1 is SGHNT and CDR2 YYREEE (reference sequence). V trimming: 2 bases; J trimming: 3 bases; junction bases outside the gene matches: 4. The CDR3 length is 15 residues. CDR3 residues: CASSFSRGDTGELFF. CDR3 DNA sequence: TGTGCCAGCAGCTTCTCTCGGGGGGACACCGGGGAGCTGTTTTTT.

The chain has TRBV28 and TRBJ2-7, with 7 bases identical to TRBD1. Germline lookup yields CDR1 MDHEN and CDR2 SYDVKM. J lost 2 bases, V lost 4 bases, and 5 bases had no gene match. The CDR3 spans 14 residues. This CDR3 is CASSWVQGAYEQYF. As DNA, the CDR3 is TGTGCCAGCAGTTGGGTGCAGGGGGCCTACGAGCAGTACTTC.

This chain uses TRBV11-2 with TRBJ2-2, with D maybe TRBD2 (6 bases). The CDR3 consists of 19 residues. Per the germline V gene, CDR1 is SGHAT and CDR2 is FQNNGV. V was trimmed by 3 bases and J by 2 bases, leaving 22 bases between them. For the CDR3, the DNA is TGTGCCAGCAGCTTCCTTGGGACTCGGTCCGGCCAAAACACCGGGGAGCTGTTTTTT. Its protein is CASSFLGTRSGQNTGELFF.

The genes are TRBV10-1 and TRBJ2-2; 7 bases align to TRBD1. Trimming removed 6 bases from V and 2 bases from J; junction bases left unmatched: 6. From germline, CDR1 is WNHNN and CDR2 SYGVQD (reference sequence). This CDR3 comprises 15 residues. CDR3 bases: TGCGCCAGCAGCCAGACAGGGTCCAACACCGGGGAGCTGTTTTTT. It is translated as CASSQTGSNTGELFF.

The gene calls are TRBV5-6 and TRBJ2-4; tentative D call: TRBD1 (6 bases). Germline assignment: CDR1 SGHDT and CDR2 YYEEEE. V was shortened by 1 base and J by 8 bases, with 13 bases between the two germline ends. The CDR3 is 14 amino acids. CDR3 protein: CASSLLQGGDIQYF. CDR3 nucleotides: TGTGCCAGCAGCTTGTTACAGGGTGGGGACATTCAGTACTTC.